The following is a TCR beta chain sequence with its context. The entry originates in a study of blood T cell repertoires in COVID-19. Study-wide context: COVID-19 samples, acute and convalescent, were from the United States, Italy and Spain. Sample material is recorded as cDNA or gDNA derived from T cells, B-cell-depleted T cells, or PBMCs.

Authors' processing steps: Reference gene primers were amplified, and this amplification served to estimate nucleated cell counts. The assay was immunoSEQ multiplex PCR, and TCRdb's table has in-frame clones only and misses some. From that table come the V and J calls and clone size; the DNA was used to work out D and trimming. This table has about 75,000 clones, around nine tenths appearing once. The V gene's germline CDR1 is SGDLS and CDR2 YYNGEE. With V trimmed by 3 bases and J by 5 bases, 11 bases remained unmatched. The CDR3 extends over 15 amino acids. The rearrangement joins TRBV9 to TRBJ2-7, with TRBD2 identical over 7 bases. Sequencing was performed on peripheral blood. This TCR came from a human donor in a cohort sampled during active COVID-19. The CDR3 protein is CASSEGLSGVDEQYF. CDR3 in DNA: TGTGCCAGCAGCGAGGGGCTAAGCGGGGTCGACGAGCAGTACTTC.